The rows below give T cell receptor beta chains drawn from one sample of a study of blood T cell repertoires in COVID-19. Only in-frame clones appear in the TCRdb table, and some are missing; sequencing was by immunoSEQ multiplex PCR. Of a few hundred thousand clones detected, 86% appear once; the ten largest clones hold about 4%. The sequenced sample was PBMCs or T cells enriched from blood (not recorded which). Every receptor here comes from a woman in her twenties or thirties who had been exposed to COVID-19. CDR3s include the opening cysteine and the closing phenylalanine or tryptophan. Expanded clones are given a class, and other clones once, few, many or no size at all.

J gene	clone size	CDR3 length	V gene	CDR3 protein
TRBJ2-4	NA	11	TRBV20-1	CSATGGGIQYF
TRBJ2-7	NA	14	TRBV6-6	CASSYAGNSYEQYF
TRBJ1-1	NA	13	TRBV28	CASSLNRGAEAFF
TRBJ2-1	NA	16	TRBV5-1	CASSFAEAVRYNEQFF
TRBJ2-7	once	14	TRBV19	CASSIVAPTDEQYF
TRBJ2-3	NA	14	TRBV2	CASLRSGHTDTQYF
TRBJ2-7	NA	15	TRBV5-4	CASAQAPGVLYEQYF
TRBJ1-1	NA	16	TRBV5-1	CASSYPGTGGRTEAFF
TRBJ1-4	NA	18	TRBV19	CASSISGTGGAIRQKLFF
TRBJ1-2	NA	13	TRBV30	CAWSLGLTYGYTF
TRBJ1-5	NA	19	TRBV5-8	CASSPPNYGRGRHNQPQHF
TRBJ1-3	few	14	TRBV11-3	CASSSHRTANTIYF
TRBJ2-1	NA	18	TRBV9	CASSAANLGQGSYNEQFF
TRBJ2-3	NA	18	TRBV24-1	CATSDPKKDRGQTDTQYF
TRBJ2-3	NA	15	TRBV7-6	CASSFSGGSTDTQYF
TRBJ1-2	NA	16	TRBV2	CASSEGAGGPGYGYTF
TRBJ1-5	NA	13	TRBV12-3/TRBV12-4	CASSPHTRQAQHF
TRBJ2-3	NA	16	TRBV24-1	CATSDLQKGPTDTQYF
TRBJ1-2	NA	13	TRBV10-1	CASSESKSYGYTF
TRBJ1-6	NA	18	TRBV5-1	CASSPPLVDWTGALSLHF
TRBJ2-3	once	17	TRBV2	CASREGLGPVGTDTQYF
TRBJ2-1	NA	16	TRBV12-5	CASGLNTGVSYNEQFF
TRBJ2-3	NA	16	TRBV27	CASSPWTGGVTDTQYF
TRBJ2-2	NA	13	TRBV18	CASSPPRLGELFF
TRBJ1-2	NA	15	TRBV24-1	CATSDSGESFGGYTF
TRBJ2-4	NA	15	TRBV19	CASSPGGLAKNIQYF
TRBJ2-3	NA	13	TRBV5-1	CASSREGTDTQYF
TRBJ1-6	NA	16	TRBV19	CASSTETGGRNSPLHF
TRBJ1-2	once	15	TRBV11-3	CASSLGDSGDYGYTF
TRBJ1-1	NA	16	TRBV2	CASSRTGGIMNTEAFF
TRBJ2-1	NA	19	TRBV5-1	CASRSGRGADIGPYNEQFF
TRBJ2-3	NA	16	TRBV27	CASSRGLAGGWNTQYF
TRBJ1-5	NA	14	TRBV6-5	CATLSTGGNQPQHF
TRBJ2-3	NA	18	TRBV6-2/TRBV6-3	CASSYDRGGGGPTDTQYF
TRBJ2-3	NA	19	TRBV24-1	CATSAAGLAGGSSTDTQYF
TRBJ2-5	NA	13	TRBV5-4	CASSFGGEGTQYF
TRBJ2-7	NA	17	TRBV11-2	CASSADRAGGTLYEQYF
TRBJ2-2	once	15	TRBV5-1	CASSLDGRYTGELFF
TRBJ1-6	NA	17	TRBV18	CASSPTLTGPDNSPLHF
TRBJ2-3	NA	17	TRBV7-3	CASSIRPTSASTDTQYF
TRBJ1-1	few	14	TRBV19	CASSKPGMNTEAFF
TRBJ1-1	NA	16	TRBV25-1	CASTPKSKWGETEAFF
TRBJ2-7	NA	11	TRBV5-4	CASSFGGEQYF
TRBJ1-6	NA	15	TRBV6-6	CASSGPERGGSPLHF
TRBJ2-5	NA	14	TRBV28	CASSAGTGEETQYF
TRBJ1-3	once	14	TRBV19	CASRQGHQGNTIYF
TRBJ2-4	NA	14	TRBV5-1	CASSLAGAKNIQYF
TRBJ2-2	NA	16	TRBV6-4	CASSDELGLPTWELFF
TRBJ2-7	NA	12	TRBV12-5	CASGEQPYEQYF
TRBJ1-2	NA	14	TRBV5-1	CASSLGQAVYGYTF
TRBJ1-2	NA	16	TRBV5-1	CASSLGGQGANYGYTF
TRBJ2-1	NA	15	TRBV24-1	CATSDFRGSRNEQFF
TRBJ2-7	NA	13	TRBV7-3	CASSLIESSPQYF
TRBJ1-5	NA	14	TRBV15	CATSTLNSDQPQHF
TRBJ2-3	NA	16	TRBV5-1	CASSLEGGTSGDTQYF